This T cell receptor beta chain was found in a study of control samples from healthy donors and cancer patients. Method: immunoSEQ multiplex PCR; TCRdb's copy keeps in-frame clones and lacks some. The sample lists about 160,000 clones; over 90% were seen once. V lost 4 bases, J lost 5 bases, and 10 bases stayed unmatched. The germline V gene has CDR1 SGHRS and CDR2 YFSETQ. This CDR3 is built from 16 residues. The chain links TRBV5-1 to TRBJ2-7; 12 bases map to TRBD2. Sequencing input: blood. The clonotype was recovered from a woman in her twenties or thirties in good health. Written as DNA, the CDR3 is TGCGCCAGCAGCCGACCGACTAGCGGGAGTTTGGACGAGCAGTACTTC. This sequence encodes CASSRPTSGSLDEQYF.